This T cell receptor beta chain was recorded in a study of cytomegalovirus exposure and HLA in healthy donors. This clone turned up a few times. In the PCR, 60 Vbeta and 13 Jbeta primers were used. Data came from immunoSEQ multiplex PCR; TCRdb stores just in-frame clones and leaves some out. The repertoire includes about 160,000 clones, about 80% of them detected once, and roughly 1.6% sits in the top ten. The germline V gene has CDR1 KGHSH and CDR2 LQKENI. J lost 4 bases, V lost 3 bases, and 11 bases had no gene match. The CDR3 length is 17 residues. Material for sequencing was PBMCs. This clonotype was obtained from a girl aged 10 to 17 in good health and CMV-seropositive. This chain uses TRBV18 with TRBJ2-1, with TRBD1 matching 8 bases. CDR3 coding DNA: TGTGCCAGCTCACCGATGGGGGCAGGGGGCTCGTACAATGAGCAGTTCTTC. It is translated as CASSPMGAGGSYNEQFF.